What follows describes a single TCR beta chain. This sample stems from a study of blood T cell repertoires in COVID-19. Turning to the study itself: Some COVID-19 samples were acute and others convalescent; all came from the United States, Italy and Spain. In each case, the material was cDNA or gDNA derived from T cells, B-cell-depleted T cells, or PBMCs.

Source study methods: Estimates of nucleated cell counts were drawn from the amplification of reference gene primers. The repertoire was sequenced with immunoSEQ multiplex PCR; TCRdb's copy has only in-frame clones and lacks some. V and J calls and clone size come straight from that table; D and trimming were deduced from the DNA. The table shows some 250,000 clones, with around 88% occurring only once. CDR1 is SGHRS and CDR2 is YFSETQ in the germline V gene. The CDR3 loop spans 16 amino acids. Trimming shortened V by 2 bases and J by 1 base, and 13 bases separated the two germline ends. Sequencing input: peripheral blood. The source is a woman aged 25 to 39 who had recovered from COVID-19. The chain couples TRBV5-1 to TRBJ2-1; perhaps TRBD2 as D (6 bases). The CDR3 is CASSFRGDSSYNEQFF. In DNA form, the CDR3 reads TGCGCCAGCAGCTTTCGCGGGGACTCTTCCTACAATGAGCAGTTCTTC.